One sample yielded the 17 T cell receptor beta chains listed below, sequenced in a study of blood T cell repertoires in COVID-19. Produced via immunoSEQ multiplex PCR; TCRdb's table is partial and in-frame only. The sample lists about 50,000 clones; 92% were seen once. The material sequenced was peripheral blood. These receptors all stem from a man in his fifties or sixties with active COVID-19.

The chain couples TRBV6-5 to TRBJ1-1; D is ambiguous. The CDR3 is 12 residues long. Trimming took off 4 bases at V and 7 bases at J, with 10 bases between the two ends. CDR1 and CDR2 from the germline V gene are MNHEY and SVGAGI. In nucleotides, the CDR3 is TGTGCCAGCAGTTCCGAGACACGTGAAGCTTTCTTT. It yields the protein CASSSETREAFF.

This chain connects TRBV18 to TRBJ2-1, with D possibly TRBD2 on 5 matching bases. Between the trimmed V and J ends, which lost 6 bases and 15 bases, there was a span of 18 bases. The germline V gene encodes CDR1 KGHSH and CDR2 LQKENI. CDR3 length: 12 residues. CDR3 bases: TGTGCCAGCTCTCCCGATTCCGGGGTCCCGTTCTTC. It yields the protein CASSPDSGVPFF.

This clone was seen only once. The J gene is TRBJ1-2, the V gene TRBV6-5; 10 bases line up with TRBD1. J was trimmed by 7 bases and V by 0 bases; bases with no gene match: 2. Germline loops: CDR1 MNHEY, CDR2 SVGAGI. The CDR3 loop spans 14 amino acids. This chain's CDR3 is CASSYSTGGVGYTF. Here the CDR3 DNA reads TGTGCCAGCAGTTACTCGACAGGGGGCGTTGGCTACACCTTC.

The chain uses TRBV7-9 and TRBJ2-7, with 7 bases identical to TRBD1. Germline CDR1 SEHNR, CDR2 FQNEAQ (reference sequence). The CDR3 is made up of 15 amino acids. After removal of 5 bases from V and 2 bases from J, the junction contained 9 bases not matched to a gene. The DNA of the CDR3 is TGTGCCAGCAGCCTAGAGATGACAGGGACCTACGAGCAGTACTTC. It is translated as CASSLEMTGTYEQYF.

This clone came up once. The V call is TRBV7-3, the J call TRBJ2-3, with D possibly matching TRBD2 (6 bases). The CDR3 runs 14 residues. V was clipped by 2 bases and J by 4 bases, with 10 bases between them. Germline loops: CDR1 SGHTA, CDR2 FQGTGA. CDR3 nucleotide sequence: TGTGCCAGCAGCTTACTAGCGCCTCCAGATACGCAGTATTTT. Its protein is CASSLLAPPDTQYF. The full variable domain, completed using reference TRBV7-3 and TRBJ2-3, is GAGVSQTPSNKVTEKGKYVELRCDPISGHTALYWYRQSLGQGPEFLIYFQGTGAADDSGLPNDRFFAVRPEGSVSTLKIQRTERGDSAVYLCASSLLAPPDTQYFGPGTRLTVL.

J is TRBJ2-5 and V is TRBV20-1, with D perhaps matching TRBD2 (5 bases). Trimming cost V 3 bases and J 9 bases, with 14 bases left between them. The CDR3 spans 12 residues. Germline V gene data show CDR1 as DFQATT and CDR2 as SNEGSKA (reference sequence). CDR3 sequence reads: CSASGTGLAQYF. In nucleotides, the CDR3 is TGCAGTGCTAGTGGCACGGGGTTGGCCCAGTACTTC.

The V gene is TRBV18, the J gene TRBJ2-5; 10 positions match TRBD1. Germline CDR1 and CDR2: KGHSH and LQKENI. The trim removed 1 base at V and 4 bases at J, leaving 15 bases unmatched. CDR3 length: 19 residues. The CDR3 loop reads CASSPRAGTGVTGRETQYF. The CDR3 nucleotides are TGTGCCAGCTCACCACGAGCCGGGACAGGGGTTACAGGGAGAGAGACCCAGTACTTC.

V is TRBV28 and J is TRBJ2-5, with 8 bases matching TRBD1. This CDR3 is 15 amino acids long. V lost 3 bases, J lost 2 bases, and 5 bases stayed unmatched. Germline values: CDR1 MDHEN, CDR2 SYDVKM. CDR3 coding DNA: TGTGCCAGCAGTTTCCCCGGACAGGGTCAAGAGACCCAGTACTTC. Its translation is CASSFPGQGQETQYF.

The chain is built from TRBV12-3 or TRBV12-4 and TRBJ2-7, with 8 bases matching TRBD1. Germline trimming cut 5 bases from V and 4 bases from J; bases unmatched to any gene: 4. This CDR3 has 13 residues. CDR3 nucleotide sequence: TGTGCCAGCAGTCAGGGGGCTTATTACGAGCAGTACTTC. It codes for CASSQGAYYEQYF.

The chain couples TRBV19 to TRBJ2-7; TRBD1 matches at 9 bases. Losses at the gene ends were 3 bases for V and 2 bases for J; bases not matched to a gene: 5. The length of the CDR3 is 15 residues. Looked up from germline, CDR1 is LNHDA and CDR2 is SQIVND (reference sequence). CDR3 in DNA: TGTGCCAGTAGTATCGGAGGGACAGGGACCTACGAGCAGTACTTC. Amino acid sequence: CASSIGGTGTYEQYF.

The rearrangement joins TRBV6-5 to TRBJ1-1; D might be TRBD1 (6 bases). The CDR3 covers 16 residues. Trimming removed 7 bases from V and 0 bases from J, with 18 bases in between. Germline V CDR1 and CDR2: MNHEY, SVGAGI. CDR3 protein: CASNYVQGIMNTEAFF. The CDR3 DNA is TGTGCCAGCAATTATGTCCAGGGGATCATGAACACTGAAGCTTTCTTT.

The rearrangement uses TRBV7-9 and TRBJ2-7; 8 bases map to TRBD1. J gave up 6 bases and V 5 bases, and 9 bases lay outside the gene matches. Germline CDR1 reads SEHNR; CDR2 reads FQNEAQ (reference sequence). The CDR3 covers 14 residues. The CDR3 loop is CASSGEQGVSEQYF. CDR3 nucleotides: TGTGCCAGCAGCGGTGAACAGGGGGTAAGCGAGCAGTACTTC.

The rearrangement joins TRBV5-3 to TRBJ1-2, with D perhaps matching TRBD1 (6 bases). TRBV5-3 is an ORF, with its function uncertain. The CDR3 spans 13 residues. Trimming pared 0 bases from V and 8 bases from J, leaving 11 bases between. Here the CDR3 reads CARSLDRADGYTF. As DNA, the CDR3 is TGTGCCAGAAGCTTGGACAGGGCCGACGGCTACACCTTC.

This rearrangement joins TRBV5-1 to TRBJ1-2, with 9 bases matching TRBD1. Losses at the gene ends were 0 bases for V and 6 bases for J; bases not matched to a gene: 6. The germline V gene has CDR1 SGHRS and CDR2 YFSETQ. The CDR3 contains 15 residues. The CDR3 loop is CASSLEGQGRNGYTF. Here the CDR3 DNA reads TGCGCCAGCAGCTTGGAGGGACAGGGTAGGAATGGCTACACCTTC.

J is TRBJ1-5 and V is TRBV19; 7 bases map to TRBD1. The CDR3 is 13 amino acids. Trimming removed 8 bases from V and 3 bases from J; junction bases left unmatched: 4. Looked up from germline, CDR1 is LNHDA and CDR2 is SQIVND (reference sequence). CDR3 amino acids: CASSGQANQPQHF. CDR3 DNA sequence: TGTGCCAGTTCCGGACAGGCCAATCAGCCCCAGCATTTT.

The rearrangement joins TRBV7-9 to TRBJ2-3; 7 bases are shared with TRBD2. Germline V gives CDR1 SEHNR, CDR2 FQNEAQ (reference sequence). The CDR3 spans 15 residues. V was pared by 2 bases and J by 2 bases, with 4 bases of the junction left unmatched. DNA for the CDR3: TGTGCCAGCAGCTTACTAGGGACTAACACAGATACGCAGTATTTT. Its protein product is CASSLLGTNTDTQYF.

The CDR3 region has the DNA TGTGCCAGCAGCTTAATCCCCGCCGGGACAGAAGAGACCCAGTACTTC. Translating it yields CASSLIPAGTEETQYF. The chain joins TRBV7-2 to TRBJ2-5; 7 nucleotides match TRBD1. Germline trimming cut 2 bases from V and 3 bases from J; bases unmatched to any gene: 9. Germline values: CDR1 SGHTA, CDR2 FQGNSA. The CDR3 consists of 16 residues.